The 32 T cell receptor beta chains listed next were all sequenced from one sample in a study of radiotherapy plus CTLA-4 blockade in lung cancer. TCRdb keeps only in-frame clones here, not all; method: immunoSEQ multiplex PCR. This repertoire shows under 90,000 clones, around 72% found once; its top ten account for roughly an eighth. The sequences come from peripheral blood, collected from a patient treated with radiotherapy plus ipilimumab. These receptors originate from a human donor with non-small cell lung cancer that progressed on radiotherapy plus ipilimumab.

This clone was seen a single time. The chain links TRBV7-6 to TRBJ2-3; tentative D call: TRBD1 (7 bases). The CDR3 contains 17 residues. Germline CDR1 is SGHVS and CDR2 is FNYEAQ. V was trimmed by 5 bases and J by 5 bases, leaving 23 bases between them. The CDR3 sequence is CASSREHRGLFGDTQYF. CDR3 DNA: TGTGCCAGCAGCCGAGAACACAGGGGACTTTTCGGAGATACGCAGTATTTT.

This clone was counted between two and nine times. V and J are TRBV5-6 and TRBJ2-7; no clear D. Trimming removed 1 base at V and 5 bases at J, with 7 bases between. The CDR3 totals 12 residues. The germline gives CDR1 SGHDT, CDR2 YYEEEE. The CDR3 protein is CASSLSGNEQYF. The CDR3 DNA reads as TGTGCCAGCAGCTTGAGTGGGAACGAGCAGTACTTC.

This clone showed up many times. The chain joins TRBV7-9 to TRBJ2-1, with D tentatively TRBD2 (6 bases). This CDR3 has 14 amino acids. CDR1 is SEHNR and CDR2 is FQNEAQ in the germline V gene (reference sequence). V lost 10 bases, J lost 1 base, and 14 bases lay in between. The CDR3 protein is CATSEEGSYNEQFF. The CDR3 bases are TGTGCCACCTCGGAGGAGGGGTCCTACAATGAGCAGTTCTTC. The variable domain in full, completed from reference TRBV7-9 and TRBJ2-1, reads DTGVSQNPRHKITKRGQNVTFRCDPISEHNRLYWYRQTLGQGPEFLTYFQNEAQLEKSRLLSDRFSAERPKGSFSTLEIQRTEQGDSAMYLCATSEEGSYNEQFFGPGTRLTVL.

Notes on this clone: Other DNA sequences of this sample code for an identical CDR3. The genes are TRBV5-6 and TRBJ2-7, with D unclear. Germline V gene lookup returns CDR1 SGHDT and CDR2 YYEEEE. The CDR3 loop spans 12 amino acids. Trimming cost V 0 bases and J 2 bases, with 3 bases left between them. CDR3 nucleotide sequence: TGTGCCAGCAGCTTGGCAGCCTACGAGCAGTACTTC. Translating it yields CASSLAAYEQYF.

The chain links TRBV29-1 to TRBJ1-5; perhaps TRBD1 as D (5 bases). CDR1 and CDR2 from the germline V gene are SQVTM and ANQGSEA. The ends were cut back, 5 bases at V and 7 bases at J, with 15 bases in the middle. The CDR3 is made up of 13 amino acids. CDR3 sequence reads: CSVIDRIGQPQHF. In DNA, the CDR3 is TGCAGCGTTATAGACAGAATCGGACAGCCCCAGCATTTT.

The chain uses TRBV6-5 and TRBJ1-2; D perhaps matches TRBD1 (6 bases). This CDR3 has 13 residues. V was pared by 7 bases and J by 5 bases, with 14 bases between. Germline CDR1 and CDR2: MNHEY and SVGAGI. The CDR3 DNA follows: TGTGCCAGCACCGGGGGCGCGGGGTATGGCTACACCTTC. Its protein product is CASTGGAGYGYTF.

CDR3 DNA: TGTGCCAGCAGCTTAGAAGGGCTAGCGGGCTTTTACAATGAGCAGTTCTTC. It yields the protein CASSLEGLAGFYNEQFF. The rearrangement uses TRBV7-9 and TRBJ2-1; 8 bases align to TRBD2. Germline-derived CDR1 and CDR2 are SEHNR and FQNEAQ (reference sequence). The CDR3 has 17 amino acids. V trimming: 1 base; J trimming: 4 bases; junction bases outside the gene matches: 9.

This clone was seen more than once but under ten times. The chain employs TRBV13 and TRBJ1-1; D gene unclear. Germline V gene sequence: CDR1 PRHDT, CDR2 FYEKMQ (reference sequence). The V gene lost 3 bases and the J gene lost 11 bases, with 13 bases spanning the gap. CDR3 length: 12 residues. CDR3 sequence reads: CASSLGRSSAFF. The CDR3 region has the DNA TGTGCCAGCAGCTTGGGGAGGTCGAGTGCTTTCTTT.

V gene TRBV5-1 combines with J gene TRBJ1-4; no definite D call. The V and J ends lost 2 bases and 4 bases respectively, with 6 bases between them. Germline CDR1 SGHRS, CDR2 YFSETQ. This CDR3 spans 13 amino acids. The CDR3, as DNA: TGCGCCAGCAGCTTCAACGGTAATGAAAAACTGTTTTTT. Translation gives CASSFNGNEKLFF.

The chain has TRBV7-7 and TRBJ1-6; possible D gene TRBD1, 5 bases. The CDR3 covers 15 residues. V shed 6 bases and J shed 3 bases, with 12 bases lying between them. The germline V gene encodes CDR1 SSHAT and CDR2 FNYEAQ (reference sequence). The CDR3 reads CASRPRRGYNSPLHF. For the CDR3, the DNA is TGTGCCAGCAGACCCCGGAGGGGCTATAATTCACCCCTCCACTTT.

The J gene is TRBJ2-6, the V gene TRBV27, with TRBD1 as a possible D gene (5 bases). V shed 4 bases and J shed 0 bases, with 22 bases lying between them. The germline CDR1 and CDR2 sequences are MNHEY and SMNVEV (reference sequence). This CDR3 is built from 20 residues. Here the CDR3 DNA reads TGTGCCAGCAGTTCTAAACAATCACCGACAGTCCGCTCTGGGGCCAACGTCCTGACTTTC. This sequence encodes CASSSKQSPTVRSGANVLTF. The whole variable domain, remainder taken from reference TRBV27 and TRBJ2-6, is EAQVTQNPRYLITVTGKKLTVTCSQNMNHEYMSWYRQDPGLGLRQIYYSMNVEVTDKGDVPEGYKVSRKEKRNFPLILESPSPNQTSLYFCASSSKQSPTVRSGANVLTFGAGSRLTVL.

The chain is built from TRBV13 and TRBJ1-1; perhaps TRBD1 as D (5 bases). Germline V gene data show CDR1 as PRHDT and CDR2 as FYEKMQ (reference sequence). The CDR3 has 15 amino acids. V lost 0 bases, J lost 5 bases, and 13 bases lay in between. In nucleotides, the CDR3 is TGTGCCAGCAGCTTAGGTCGGGGGTGGAGGACTGAAGCTTTCTTT. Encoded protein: CASSLGRGWRTEAFF.

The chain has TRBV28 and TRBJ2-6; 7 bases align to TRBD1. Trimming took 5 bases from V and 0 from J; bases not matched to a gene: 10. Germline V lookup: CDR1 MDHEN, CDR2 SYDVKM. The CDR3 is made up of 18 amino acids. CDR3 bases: TGTGCCAGCAGTGCGCCGACAGGGAGATTCTCTGGGGCCAACGTCCTGACTTTC. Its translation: CASSAPTGRFSGANVLTF. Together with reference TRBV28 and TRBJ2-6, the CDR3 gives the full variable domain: DVKVTQSSRYLVKRTGEKVFLECVQDMDHENMFWYRQDPGLGLRLIYFSYDVKMKEKGDIPEGYSVSREKKERFSLILESASTNQTSMYLCASSAPTGRFSGANVLTFGAGSRLTVL.

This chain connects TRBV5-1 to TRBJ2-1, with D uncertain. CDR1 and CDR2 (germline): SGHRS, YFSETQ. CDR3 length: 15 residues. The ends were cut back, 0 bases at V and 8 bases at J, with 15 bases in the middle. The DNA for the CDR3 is TGCGCCAGCAGCTTGGGGGATCAACAGATTGATGAGCAGTTCTTC. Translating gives CASSLGDQQIDEQFF. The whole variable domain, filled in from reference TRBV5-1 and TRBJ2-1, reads KAGVTQTPRYLIKTRGQQVTLSCSPISGHRSVSWYQQTPGQGLQFLFEYFSETQRNKGNFPGRFSGRQFSNSRSEMNVSTLELGDSALYLCASSLGDQQIDEQFFGPGTRLTVL.

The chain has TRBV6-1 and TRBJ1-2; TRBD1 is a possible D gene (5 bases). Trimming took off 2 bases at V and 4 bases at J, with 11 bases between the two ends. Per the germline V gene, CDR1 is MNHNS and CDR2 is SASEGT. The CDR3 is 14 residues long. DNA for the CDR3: TGTGCCAGCAGTGAAAGCGGGGGGACCTATGGCTACACCTTC. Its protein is CASSESGGTYGYTF.

The CDR3 DNA reads TGTGCCATCAGTGAGTCGATAGGGACAGGGACCTCGAATGAGCAGTTCTTC. This translates into CAISESIGTGTSNEQFF. The J gene is TRBJ2-1, the V gene TRBV10-3; 9 bases line up with TRBD1. The CDR3 is 17 residues long. CDR1 is ENHRY and CDR2 is SYGVKD in the germline V gene. V was pared by 0 bases and J by 7 bases, with 10 bases of the junction left unmatched.

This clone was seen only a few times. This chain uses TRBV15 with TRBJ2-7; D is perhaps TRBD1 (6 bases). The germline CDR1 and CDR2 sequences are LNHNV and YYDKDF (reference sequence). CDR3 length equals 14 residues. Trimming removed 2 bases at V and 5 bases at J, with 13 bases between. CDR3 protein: CATSRTGPFDEQYF. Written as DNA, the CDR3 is TGTGCCACCAGCAGAACAGGGCCATTCGACGAGCAGTACTTC.

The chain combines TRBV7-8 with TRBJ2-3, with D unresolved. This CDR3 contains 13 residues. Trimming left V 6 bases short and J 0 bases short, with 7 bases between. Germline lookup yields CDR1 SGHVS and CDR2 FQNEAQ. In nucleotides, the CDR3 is TGTGCCAGCAGACTTCTAAGCACAGATACGCAGTATTTT. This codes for CASRLLSTDTQYF.

DNA for the CDR3: TGCAGCGCCGGGACCCGCTACGAGCAGTACTTC. It codes for CSAGTRYEQYF. V usage is TRBV29-1 and J usage is TRBJ2-7; D possibly uses TRBD1 or TRBD2 (5 bases each). Trimming removed 7 bases from V and 3 bases from J, with 10 bases in between. This CDR3 has 11 amino acids. Germline V gene sequence: CDR1 SQVTM, CDR2 ANQGSEA.

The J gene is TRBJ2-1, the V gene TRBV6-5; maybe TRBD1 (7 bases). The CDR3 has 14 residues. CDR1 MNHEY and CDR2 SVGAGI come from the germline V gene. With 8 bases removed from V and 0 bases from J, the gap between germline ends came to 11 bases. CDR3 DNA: TGTGCCAGCGCAGGGGGGAGCTCCTACAATGAGCAGTTCTTC. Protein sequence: CASAGGSSYNEQFF.

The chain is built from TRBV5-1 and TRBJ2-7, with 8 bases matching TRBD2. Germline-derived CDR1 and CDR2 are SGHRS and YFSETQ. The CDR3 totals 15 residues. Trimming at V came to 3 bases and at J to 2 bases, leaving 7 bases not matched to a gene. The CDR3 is CASSSPGGRAYEQYF. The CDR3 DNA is TGCGCCAGCAGCTCCCCGGGGGGGAGGGCCTACGAGCAGTACTTC.

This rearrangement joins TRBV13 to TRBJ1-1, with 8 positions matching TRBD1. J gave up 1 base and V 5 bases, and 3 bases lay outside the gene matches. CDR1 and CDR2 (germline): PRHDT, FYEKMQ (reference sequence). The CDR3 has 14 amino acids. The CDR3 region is CASSPQGENTEAFF. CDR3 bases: TGTGCCAGCAGCCCACAGGGGGAGAACACTGAAGCTTTCTTT.

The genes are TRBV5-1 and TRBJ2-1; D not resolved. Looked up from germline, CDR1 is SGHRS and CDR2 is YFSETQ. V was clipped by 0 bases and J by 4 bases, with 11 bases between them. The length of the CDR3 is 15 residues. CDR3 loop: CASSLEEPRYNEQFF. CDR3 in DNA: TGCGCCAGCAGCTTGGAAGAGCCCCGGTACAATGAGCAGTTCTTC.

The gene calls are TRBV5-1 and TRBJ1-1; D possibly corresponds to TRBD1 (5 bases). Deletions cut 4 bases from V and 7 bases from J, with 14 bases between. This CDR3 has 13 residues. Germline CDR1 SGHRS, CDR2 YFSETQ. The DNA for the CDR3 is TGCGCCAGCAGCCAGGGATGGGACGGTGAAGCTTTCTTT. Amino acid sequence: CASSQGWDGEAFF.

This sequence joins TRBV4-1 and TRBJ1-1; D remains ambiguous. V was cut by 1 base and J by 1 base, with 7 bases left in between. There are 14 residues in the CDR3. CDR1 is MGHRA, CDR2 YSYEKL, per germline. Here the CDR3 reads CASSQGNRNTEAFF. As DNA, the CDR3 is TGCGCCAGCAGCCAAGGGAACCGGAACACTGAAGCTTTCTTT.

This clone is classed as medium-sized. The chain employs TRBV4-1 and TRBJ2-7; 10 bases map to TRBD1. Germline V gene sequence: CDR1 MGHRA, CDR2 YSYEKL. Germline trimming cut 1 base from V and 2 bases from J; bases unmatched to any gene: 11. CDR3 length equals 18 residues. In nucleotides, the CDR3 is TGCGCCAGCAGCCAAGGACAACTACCGGGACAGGGGACCTACGAGCAGTACTTC. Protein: CASSQGQLPGQGTYEQYF.

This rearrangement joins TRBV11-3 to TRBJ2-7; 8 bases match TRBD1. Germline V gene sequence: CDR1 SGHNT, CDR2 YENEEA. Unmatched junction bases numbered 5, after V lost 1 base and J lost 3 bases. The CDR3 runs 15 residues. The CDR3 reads CASSLAQGAGYEQYF. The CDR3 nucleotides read TGTGCCAGCAGCTTAGCGCAGGGGGCGGGCTACGAGCAGTACTTC.

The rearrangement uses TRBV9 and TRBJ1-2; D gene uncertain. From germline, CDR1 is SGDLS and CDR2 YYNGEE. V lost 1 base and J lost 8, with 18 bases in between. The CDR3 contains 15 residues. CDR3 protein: CASSVSPTAANGYTF. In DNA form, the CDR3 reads TGTGCCAGCAGCGTATCCCCCACAGCGGCAAACGGCTACACCTTC. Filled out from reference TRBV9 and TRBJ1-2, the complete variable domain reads DSGVTQTPKHLITATGQRVTLRCSPRSGDLSVYWYQQSLDQGLQFLIQYYNGEERAKGNILERFSAQQFPDLHSELNLSSLELGDSALYFCASSVSPTAANGYTFGSGTRLTVV.

This CDR3 reads CASSRDSPSGGYTF. The CDR3 bases are TGTGCCAGCAGTAGGGACAGCCCCTCAGGTGGCTACACCTTC. The J gene is TRBJ1-2, the V gene TRBV2, with TRBD1 matching over 7 bases. Germline lookup yields CDR1 SNHLY and CDR2 FYNNEI. This CDR3 contains 14 residues. Trimming took 5 bases from V and 7 from J; bases not matched to a gene: 10.

The CDR3: CASTITGWDSSGNTIYF. DNA for the CDR3: TGTGCCAGTACTATCACCGGTTGGGACAGCTCTGGAAACACCATATATTTT. The rearrangement joins TRBV19 to TRBJ1-3, with 7 bases lining up with TRBD1. Germline V gene data show CDR1 as LNHDA and CDR2 as SQIVND (reference sequence). After removal of 7 bases from V and 0 bases from J, the junction contained 12 bases not matched to a gene. The CDR3 sequence is 17 residues long.

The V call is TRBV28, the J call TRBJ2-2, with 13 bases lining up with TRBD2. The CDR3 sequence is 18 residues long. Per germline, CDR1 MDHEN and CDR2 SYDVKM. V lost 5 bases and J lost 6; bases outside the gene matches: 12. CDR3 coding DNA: TGTGCCAGCAGTCAACGTAGGACTAGCGGGAGCCATCCCGGGGAGCTGTTTTTT. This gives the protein CASSQRRTSGSHPGELFF.

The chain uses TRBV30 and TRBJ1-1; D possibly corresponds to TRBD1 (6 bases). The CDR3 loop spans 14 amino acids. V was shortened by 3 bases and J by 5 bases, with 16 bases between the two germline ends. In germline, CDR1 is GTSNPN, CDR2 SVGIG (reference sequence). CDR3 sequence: CAWRGAGAGTEAFF. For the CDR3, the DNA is TGTGCCTGGAGGGGGGCAGGGGCTGGTACTGAAGCTTTCTTT.